In this sample, the clone carrying this T cell receptor beta chain turned up many times. The sample comes from a study of blood T cells in healthy people across ages. Trimming cost V 6 bases and J 2 bases, with 11 bases left between them. Germline V CDR1 and CDR2: SNHLY, FYNNEI. CDR3 length: 13 residues. A J-beta primer mix and a sample-barcoded 5' primer were used in a second PCR of roughly 7 to 12 cycles. MiXCR, applied by TCRdb to the 5' RACE reads, yields one record per CDR3 protein. In the table there are around 670,000 distinct CDR3 sequences, less than 35% of which are singletons. Specimen: blood. The sequence came from a woman aged 80 or older in good health. The J gene is TRBJ2-7, the V gene TRBV2; D possibly corresponds to TRBD1 (5 bases). The CDR3 DNA is TGTGCCAGCAGGCCCGCAGGGACCTACGAGCAGTACTTC. This encodes CASRPAGTYEQYF. The whole variable domain, filled in from reference TRBV2 and TRBJ2-7, reads EPEVTQTPSHQVTQMGQEVILRCVPISNHLYFYWYRQILGQKVEFLVSFYNNEISEKSEIFDDQFSVERPDGSNFTLKIRSTKLEDSAMYFCASRPAGTYEQYFGPGTRLTVT.